These T cell receptor beta chains were read from a single sample in a study of shared clonotypes between healthy human individuals. Method: immunoSEQ multiplex PCR; TCRdb's copy keeps in-frame clones and lacks some. The sample lists about 990,000 clones, more than 75% seen once, with 0.61% in the top ten. Sequenced material: memory CD4+ T cells from PBMCs. These receptors all come from a man aged 18 to 30 in good health. Some clones in this sample may be carry-over from other donors' samples. Each CDR3 is given without its conserved first and last residue. D genes are given only for firm matches.

CDR3aa	d_gene	v_gene
ASSQDLGQPATEAF	NA	TRBV4-1
ASSTRKGVTEAF	NA	TRBV7-2
ASSPRQNTNTGELF	NA	TRBV18
ASSRLAGVDEQF	TRBD2	TRBV19
ASSLNRDSYGYT	TRBD1	TRBV7-2
ASRAGLTGGSGANVLT	NA	TRBV2
ASSSRGQQETQY	NA	TRBV18
AWTIRAGSFSYEQY	NA	TRBV30
SVVQSPKNIQY	NA	TRBV29-1
ASSLLQTSDRDRPEQY	TRBD1	TRBV13
ASSERGRGRAETQY	TRBD1	TRBV25-1
ASSYPSGRETQY	TRBD2	TRBV5-1
ASSPGGPSSGNTIY	NA	TRBV5-1
ASSWQLGGVYEQY	NA	TRBV6-1
ASKTGTGGTGYT	TRBD1	TRBV28
ASSPPGGSNQPQH	NA	TRBV18
SAAPREQY	NA	TRBV20-1